The TCR beta chain under discussion was sequenced for a study of blood T cell repertoires in COVID-19. Study information: Whether acute or convalescent, the COVID-19 samples came from the United States, Italy and Spain.

Unmatched junction bases numbered 5, after V lost 4 bases and J lost 2 bases. Germline V lookup: CDR1 SGHNT, CDR2 YYREEE (reference sequence). The CDR3 runs 16 residues. Only in-frame clones appear in the TCRdb table, and some are missing; sequencing was by immunoSEQ multiplex PCR. Here the sample spans a few hundred thousand clones, approximately 83% being singletons. The chain has TRBV5-4 and TRBJ2-3; 12 positions match TRBD2. The sample was peripheral blood. This sequence was found in an elderly man with acute or convalescent COVID-19. The CDR3 DNA follows: TGTGCCAGCAGCCTCGGACTAGCGGGGATCACAGATACGCAGTATTTT. The encoded protein is CASSLGLAGITDTQYF.